One and the same sample provided the 29 T cell receptor beta chains below, sequenced in a study of T cell changes during pregnancy in multiple sclerosis. Sequencing was performed with immunoSEQ multiplex PCR; in TCRdb, only in-frame clones are kept and a portion is missing. In the table there are around 63,000 clones, 85% to 95% of which are singletons. The source was CD8+ T cells from peripheral blood mononuclear cells, collected in the third trimester of pregnancy. Every receptor here comes from a female donor in good health, enrolled as a control in a pregnancy study.

The chain has TRBV4-1 and TRBJ1-2, with D possibly being TRBD1 (5 bases). Trimming removed 4 bases at V and 5 bases at J, with 8 bases between. In germline, CDR1 is MGHRA, CDR2 YSYEKL. This CDR3 comprises 12 residues. In DNA, the CDR3 is TGCGCCAGCAGCCCAGGGCTGTATGGCTACACCTTC. It encodes CASSPGLYGYTF.

J is TRBJ2-3 and V is TRBV7-2; 13 nucleotides match TRBD2. V was pared by 3 bases and J by 2 bases, with 5 bases of the junction left unmatched. This CDR3 contains 17 residues. Germline V lookup: CDR1 SGHTA, CDR2 FQGNSA. CDR3 sequence reads: CASSFELAGGYTDTQYF. CDR3 DNA sequence: TGTGCCAGCAGCTTCGAACTAGCGGGGGGGTACACAGATACGCAGTATTTT.

The chain combines TRBV4-3 with TRBJ1-2; 7 bases align to TRBD1. From germline, CDR1 is LGHNA and CDR2 YSLEER. The CDR3 is 14 amino acids. Trimming took 4 bases from V and 3 from J; bases not matched to a gene: 5. The CDR3 is CASSPHRGDYGYTF. CDR3 nucleotides: TGCGCCAGCAGCCCCCACAGGGGCGACTATGGCTACACCTTC.

The V call is TRBV27, the J call TRBJ2-4; 7 bases match TRBD1. Germline-derived CDR1 and CDR2 are MNHEY and SMNVEV (reference sequence). After removal of 2 bases from V and 7 bases from J, the junction contained 2 bases not matched to a gene. The CDR3 consists of 13 residues. As DNA, the CDR3 is TGTGCCAGCAGTTTAGACAGGGTGAACATTCAGTACTTC. The encoded protein is CASSLDRVNIQYF.

The chain couples TRBV16 to TRBJ2-2; D not certain. Germline V gives CDR1 KGHSY, CDR2 FQNENV. The CDR3 sequence is 14 residues long. With 0 bases removed from V and 4 bases from J, the gap between germline ends came to 6 bases. CDR3 loop: CASSQSALTGELFF. The CDR3 region has the DNA TGTGCCAGCAGCCAATCGGCCCTCACCGGGGAGCTGTTTTTT.

This clone was observed once. The rearrangement links TRBV2 to TRBJ2-3, with TRBD2 identical over 9 bases. The CDR3 covers 16 residues. J lost 0 bases, V lost 6 bases, and 7 bases had no gene match. Germline CDR1 is SNHLY and CDR2 is FYNNEI. The CDR3 is CASRRGLAGSTDTQYF. The CDR3, as DNA: TGTGCCAGCAGGCGGGGGCTAGCGGGGAGCACAGATACGCAGTATTTT.

This clone appeared a single time. The chain is built from TRBV9 and TRBJ2-2, with D possibly matching TRBD2 (6 bases). V was trimmed by 3 bases and J by 2 bases, leaving 8 bases between them. CDR1 and CDR2 (germline): SGDLS, YYNGEE. The CDR3 runs to 14 residues. The CDR3 nucleotides are TGTGCCAGCAGCGGGACTACCAACACCGGGGAGCTGTTTTTT. It is translated as CASSGTTNTGELFF.

The rearrangement uses TRBV4-1 and TRBJ1-3, with 7 nucleotides matching TRBD1. The CDR3 extends over 13 amino acids. J lost 8 bases, V lost 0 bases, and 1 base had no gene match. Germline V gene sequence: CDR1 MGHRA, CDR2 YSYEKL. CDR3 in DNA: TGCGCCAGCAGCCAAGATAGGGGGCACACCATATATTTT. Protein sequence: CASSQDRGHTIYF.

The chain recombines TRBV30 with TRBJ2-1; 9 bases are shared with TRBD2. The junction had 8 bases not matched to a gene; V was cut back by 2 bases and J by 9 bases. CDR1 is GTSNPN, CDR2 SVGIG, per germline (reference sequence). The CDR3 length is 14 residues. CDR3 residues: CAWSIGGGASEQFF. CDR3 nucleotide sequence: TGTGCCTGGAGTATCGGCGGGGGGGCCAGTGAGCAGTTCTTC.

This clone was detected only a few times. The chain employs TRBV7-3 and TRBJ2-3; 10 bases are shared with TRBD2. There are 15 residues in the CDR3. Trimming at V came to 4 bases and at J to 6 bases, leaving 7 bases not matched to a gene. CDR1 and CDR2 (germline): SGHTA, FQGTGA. CDR3 nucleotides: TGTGCCAGCAGCTACTTAGCGGGGGGAACGGATACGCAGTATTTT. Protein product: CASSYLAGGTDTQYF.

CDR3 protein: CASSPPGGTEAFF. The CDR3 coding sequence is TGTGCCAGCTCACCACCGGGAGGAACTGAAGCTTTCTTT. The chain links TRBV18 to TRBJ1-1; D remains unclear. Trimming removed 0 bases from V and 5 bases from J, with 7 bases in between. There are 13 residues in the CDR3. Germline loops: CDR1 KGHSH, CDR2 LQKENI.

The gene calls are TRBV4-3 and TRBJ2-5; 7 bases line up with TRBD1. This CDR3 has 14 residues. Germline CDR1 is LGHNA and CDR2 is YSLEER. Trimming removed 0 bases from V and 4 bases from J; junction bases left unmatched: 2. The CDR3 protein is CASSQDTGAETQYF. CDR3 bases: TGCGCCAGCAGCCAAGATACAGGGGCAGAGACCCAGTACTTC.

V usage is TRBV7-2 and J usage is TRBJ2-1; 8 nucleotides line up with TRBD2. Looked up from germline, CDR1 is SGHTA and CDR2 is FQGNSA. There are 14 residues in the CDR3. The V and J ends lost 4 bases and 7 bases, in that order; junction bases with no gene match: 6. DNA for the CDR3: TGTGCCAGCAGCTCCGGGGGGGCCGGGAATGAGCAGTTCTTC. Its protein product is CASSSGGAGNEQFF.

The rearrangement joins TRBV9 to TRBJ1-3; 7 positions match TRBD1. The V and J ends lost 4 bases and 7 bases, in that order; junction bases with no gene match: 8. The germline V gene encodes CDR1 SGDLS and CDR2 YYNGEE. The length of the CDR3 is 14 residues. The CDR3: CASSLAGGGNTIYF. The CDR3 nucleotides read TGTGCCAGCAGCCTGGCAGGGGGTGGTAACACCATATATTTT.

The chain recombines TRBV10-3 with TRBJ2-7, with 9 bases identical to TRBD2. The V gene's germline CDR1 is ENHRY and CDR2 SYGVKD. Trimming took 10 bases from V and 3 from J; bases not matched to a gene: 7. This CDR3 has 13 amino acids. This chain's CDR3 is CATQSGGSYEQYF. The CDR3 bases are TGTGCCACCCAGAGCGGGGGGAGCTACGAGCAGTACTTC.

The rearrangement uses TRBV7-9 and TRBJ2-7, with 8 bases that match TRBD1. The CDR3 length is 16 residues. The germline V gene encodes CDR1 SEHNR and CDR2 FQNEAQ (reference sequence). J was trimmed by 2 bases and V by 4 bases; bases with no gene match: 10. CDR3 nucleotides: TGTGCCAGCAGCTCACGGACAGGGCTTTTGGCCTACGAGCAGTACTTC. Its protein product is CASSSRTGLLAYEQYF.

This sequence joins TRBV29-1 and TRBJ1-4; 7 bases align to TRBD1. The CDR3 has 15 residues. Germline CDR1 is SQVTM and CDR2 is ANQGSEA. Germline trimming cut 3 bases from V and 8 bases from J; bases unmatched to any gene: 12. CDR3 protein: CSVDLGGTVSEKLFF. For the CDR3, the DNA is TGCAGCGTTGACCTAGGGGGGACAGTTAGCGAAAAACTGTTTTTT.

The V call is TRBV27, the J call TRBJ2-3; 8 bases fit TRBD1. Trimming at V came to 6 bases and at J to 0 bases, leaving 11 bases not matched to a gene. The V gene's germline CDR1 is MNHEY and CDR2 SMNVEV (reference sequence). This CDR3 spans 17 amino acids. This CDR3 is CASSGRQGPFSTDTQYF. CDR3 DNA sequence: TGTGCCAGCAGCGGACGACAGGGGCCGTTTAGCACAGATACGCAGTATTTT.

This sequence joins TRBV27 and TRBJ1-5; weak D call: TRBD1 (6 bases). This CDR3 region has 14 residues. From germline, CDR1 is MNHEY and CDR2 SMNVEV (reference sequence). The V end lost 4 bases, the J end lost 7 bases, and 14 bases lay between the germline ends. The CDR3 region has the DNA TGTGCCAGCAGTTGGATGGGGAGGGGGCAGCCCCAGCATTTT. This gives the protein CASSWMGRGQPQHF.

The chain employs TRBV7-8 and TRBJ1-1; 12 bases agree with TRBD1. The CDR3 covers 19 residues. The germline CDR1 and CDR2 sequences are SGHVS and FQNEAQ. The J segment lost 3 bases and the V segment lost 5 bases, leaving 16 bases of the junction unmatched. DNA for the CDR3: TGTGCCAGCAGCCCTAGGAGGCAGGGACAGGGGGCTTTCGACACTGAAGCTTTCTTT. This codes for CASSPRRQGQGAFDTEAFF.

The CDR3: CASRPGRGNNEQFF. The CDR3 bases are TGTGCCAGCAGACCCGGGAGGGGGAACAATGAGCAGTTCTTC. The V gene is TRBV7-6, the J gene TRBJ2-1; 8 bases map to TRBD2. Germline CDR1 is SGHVS and CDR2 is FNYEAQ. Trimming removed 6 bases from V and 5 bases from J; junction bases left unmatched: 6. The CDR3 extends over 14 amino acids.

The chain joins TRBV5-6 to TRBJ1-6; the D gene is possibly TRBD1 (6 bases). Germline V gene data show CDR1 as SGHDT and CDR2 as YYEEEE. V lost 2 bases and J lost 10, with 13 bases in between. The CDR3 has 14 residues. The DNA for the CDR3 is TGTGCCAGCAGCTTAAATGGACAGAACTCACCCCTCCACTTT. This codes for CASSLNGQNSPLHF.

J is TRBJ2-1 and V is TRBV6-1; a weak D match, TRBD1 (6 bases). This CDR3 comprises 19 residues. V was cut by 2 bases and J by 6 bases, with 26 bases left in between. CDR1 MNHNS and CDR2 SASEGT come from the germline V gene. CDR3 DNA: TGTGCCAGCAGTGAATATTGGGACATACGGGCCAGTAGGATCAATGAGCAGTTCTTC. This sequence encodes CASSEYWDIRASRINEQFF.

This rearrangement joins TRBV29-1 to TRBJ2-2; a possible D gene is TRBD1 (5 bases). Germline V gene lookup returns CDR1 SQVTM and CDR2 ANQGSEA. The CDR3 has 18 residues. With 7 bases removed from V and 1 base from J, the gap between germline ends came to 25 bases. CDR3: CSAEVVRDSDRNTGELFF. In DNA form, the CDR3 reads TGCAGCGCCGAGGTTGTGCGCGACAGCGATCGGAACACCGGGGAGCTGTTTTTT.

The gene calls are TRBV6-5 and TRBJ1-2, with unresolved D. V was clipped by 1 base and J by 4 bases, with 7 bases between them. This CDR3 contains 13 residues. In germline, CDR1 is MNHEY, CDR2 SVGAGI. The CDR3, as DNA: TGTGCCAGCAGTTACTTGGAGTCCTATGGCTACACCTTC. It codes for CASSYLESYGYTF.

This clone was observed a handful of times. J is TRBJ1-6 and V is TRBV27; unclear D gene. In germline, CDR1 is MNHEY, CDR2 SMNVEV (reference sequence). This CDR3 is 14 amino acids long. Between the trimmed V and J ends, which lost 8 bases and 0 bases, there was a span of 8 bases. CDR3 DNA: TGTGCCAGCGGGCGGGTCTCCTATAATTCACCCCTCCACTTT. Amino acid sequence: CASGRVSYNSPLHF.

The chain carries TRBV6-5 and TRBJ1-2; TRBD1 might be the D (6 bases). The CDR3 extends over 13 amino acids. Germline lookup yields CDR1 MNHEY and CDR2 SVGAGI. The V gene lost 6 bases and the J gene lost 7 bases, with 15 bases spanning the gap. CDR3 in DNA: TGTGCCAGCAGCCCGGACAGACTTAGTGGCTACACCTTC. It encodes CASSPDRLSGYTF.

The chain carries TRBV19 and TRBJ1-2; no clear D gene. Germline V lookup: CDR1 LNHDA, CDR2 SQIVND (reference sequence). With 0 bases removed from V and 4 bases from J, the gap between germline ends came to 9 bases. This CDR3 has 14 residues. In DNA form, the CDR3 reads TGTGCCAGTAGTATAGATCTAGAAGTCTATGGCTACACCTTC. Translated, it gives CASSIDLEVYGYTF.

The chain employs TRBV7-9 and TRBJ2-3, with D uncertain. Per germline, CDR1 SEHNR and CDR2 FQNEAQ (reference sequence). The CDR3 runs 15 residues. V lost 1 base and J lost 2, with 10 bases in between. The CDR3 region is CASSLESQVTDTQYF. CDR3 coding DNA: TGTGCCAGCAGCTTAGAGTCGCAGGTCACAGATACGCAGTATTTT. Combining the CDR3 with reference TRBV7-9 and TRBJ2-3 gives the whole variable domain DTGVSQNPRHKITKRGQNVTFRCDPISEHNRLYWYRQTLGQGPEFLTYFQNEAQLEKSRLLSDRFSAERPKGSFSTLEIQRTEQGDSAMYLCASSLESQVTDTQYFGPGTRLTVL.